These T cell receptor beta chains were read from a single sample in a study of shared clonotypes between healthy human individuals. Produced via immunoSEQ multiplex PCR; TCRdb's table is partial and in-frame only. The data contain under 2.5 million clones, 85% to 95% of them singletons. The sequenced sample consisted of naive CD4+ T cells from PBMCs. The receptors shown here come from a man aged 18 to 30 in good health. Some clones in this sample may be carry-over from other donors' samples. The CDR3 runs from the conserved cysteine through the conserved F or W. Each record gives: D gene, J gene, V gene, clone size, CDR3 protein, CDR3 DNA. A D gene is named only where the DNA matches it firmly. Some rows have no size entry. The others give once, few or many, or a class for an expanded clone.

>TRBD1|TRBJ1-2|TRBV12-5|-
CASGLATTDRDTYGYTF
TGTGCTAGTGGTTTGGCGACAACCGACAGGGATACCTATGGCTACACCTTC
>-|TRBJ2-3|TRBV7-5|-
CVRSNIFWDRSTDTQYF
TGTGTCAGAAGCAATATTTTTTGGGACAGAAGCACAGATACGCAGTATTTT
>-|TRBJ2-7|TRBV27|-
CASIGERSGISSYEQYF
TGTGCCAGCATTGGAGAGAGGTCTGGGATTAGCTCCTACGAGCAGTACTTC
>-|TRBJ1-5|TRBV6-6|once
CASGRQENQPQHF
TGTGCCAGCGGACGACAGGAGAATCAGCCCCAGCATTTT
>TRBD1|TRBJ1-5|TRBV4-1|-
CASSQNGDRAAQPQHF
TGCGCCAGCAGCCAAAACGGGGACAGGGCAGCCCAGCCCCAGCATTTT
>TRBD1|TRBJ2-7|TRBV30|-
CAWSATWDRPYEQYF
TGTGCCTGGAGCGCGACCTGGGACAGGCCCTACGAGCAGTACTTC
>TRBD2|TRBJ2-1|TRBV5-1|-
CASSRILAGGNEQFF
TGCGCCAGCAGCCGAATTCTAGCGGGAGGGAATGAGCAGTTCTTC
>-|TRBJ1-1|TRBV7-2|-
CASSLFGTVGTEAFF
TGTGCCAGCAGCTTATTTGGGACCGTAGGCACTGAAGCTTTCTTT
>-|TRBJ1-2|TRBV19|-
CASTVPGVIYGYTF
TGTGCCAGTACCGTTCCCGGGGTAATCTATGGCTACACCTTC
>-|TRBJ2-6|TRBV27|-
CASTHLWRGDSGANVLTF
TGTGCCAGCACCCACCTTTGGCGGGGCGACTCTGGGGCCAACGTCCTGACTTTC
>-|TRBJ2-1|TRBV6-5|-
CASSYFTASSYNEQFF
TGTGCCAGCAGTTACTTTACAGCGAGCTCCTACAATGAGCAGTTCTTC
>-|TRBJ2-2|TRBV27|-
CASTLRHTGELFF
TGTGCCAGCACCTTAAGGCACACCGGGGAGCTGTTTTTT
>TRBD2|TRBJ2-2|TRBV9|-
CASSSLATAGELFF
TGTGCCAGCAGCTCACTAGCGACGGCCGGGGAGCTGTTTTTT
>TRBD1|TRBJ2-5|TRBV6-5|-
CASSRQGGSETQYF
TGTGCCAGCAGCCGACAGGGGGGCTCAGAGACCCAGTACTTC
>-|TRBJ1-3|TRBV28|-
CASRVGGAGNTIYF
TGTGCCAGCAGGGTAGGAGGGGCTGGAAACACCATATATTTT
>-|TRBJ2-1|TRBV6-5|-
CASSPGGSDEQFF
TGTGCCAGCAGCCCCGGAGGGAGTGATGAGCAGTTCTTC
>TRBD1|TRBJ1-2|TRBV7-8|-
CASSSKDRGGFSVYGYTF
TGTGCCAGCAGCTCAAAAGACAGGGGTGGATTTTCGGTCTATGGCTACACCTTC
>TRBD1|TRBJ2-7|TRBV2|-
CASLQGAEQYF
TGTGCCAGCCTACAGGGGGCGGAGCAGTACTTC
>-|TRBJ2-2|TRBV5-1|-
CASSLGVLRASNTGELFF
TGCGCCAGCAGCTTGGGGGTTTTAAGGGCTTCGAACACCGGGGAGCTGTTTTTT
>-|TRBJ2-7|TRBV18|-
CASSLAQDLPAYEQYF
TGTGCCAGCTCACTAGCGCAGGACTTACCTGCCTACGAGCAGTACTTC
>-|TRBJ2-1|TRBV14|-
CASSLSGDEQFF
TGTGCCAGCAGCCTCTCGGGCGATGAGCAGTTCTTC